This T cell receptor (beta chain) originates from a study of shared clonotypes between healthy human individuals (dated by TCRdb to about 2020). Regarding the research as a whole: The cohort included three men and two women between 18 and 49 years of age. For each donor, CD4 naive and CD4 memory were each given three plates, CD8 naive was given two plates, and CD8 memory was given one plate. The study deeply sequenced blood TCR repertoires of about 5 healthy adults to estimate repertoire size and the extent of clonotype sharing between individuals. Libraries were prepared and TCR repertoires were sequenced by different laboratories using diverse techniques, in order to increase sequencing depth and limit assay-specific biases. Per donor, leukapheresis produced somewhere between about 0.8 and 9.5 billion PBMCs. The paper as a whole reports these results and caveats: Based on pairwise subsampling, the degree of clonotype sharing among donors was expected to be affected by sequencing depth. Rarefaction of sorted-subset datasets indicated incomplete sequencing despite the large sequencing depth. Naive subsets generally had larger estimated clonotype richness than memory subsets. Sampling was limited to blood, and TCR repertoires in tissue likely differ from TCR repertoires in blood. When four donors were compared, the shared fraction of clonotypes was about 5.4% for naive CD4, more than 3% for naive CD8, 2.3% for memory CD4, and roughly 0.43% for memory CD8. Because the study included a small number of donors, the genetic and exposure-history diversity represented was limited. Higher generation probabilities were observed for clonotypes shared by all four sorted-subset donors than for non-shared clonotypes.

V is reduced by 2 bases and J by 1 base, leaving a spacing of 10 bases between them. From a lookup of the germline V gene (reference sequence), CDR1 and CDR2 are SEHNR and FQNEAQ. Reading from cysteine to phenylalanine, the CDR3 counts 15 amino acids. Of all the DNA, just the CDR3 is kept, 45 bases in frame from base 1. A note on this clone: This clone's antigen is unknown. Per-base quality was not reported, and no clone a single base away is much larger than it.

The donors were healthy, HIV-negative adults who had no recently reported acute infections or vaccinations. Every donor was a Caucasian adult residing in Nashville, Tennessee, USA. Magnetic negative selection was used to enrich CD4+ T cells, after which naive cells were positively selected on CD45RA and the negative fraction became the memory subset. After blood collection by leukapheresis, PBMCs were isolated using Ficoll-Histopaque density gradient centrifugation and then cryopreserved in the vapor phase of liquid nitrogen. Analytical flow cytometry was used to check the purity and quantity of every magnetically sorted T cell population. Each sorted fraction had its genomic DNA isolated and then quantified by UV absorbance on a Nanodrop 2000c. Using the deep immunoSEQ assay, multiplex PCR amplified TCR CDR3 regions from genomic DNA. For each cell subset, the extracted genomic DNA was distributed evenly across all wells of several immunoSEQ 96-well plates, and each plate served as one replicate. Each replicate PCR for sorted subsets received around 210 ng genomic DNA, equal to 30,000 or so T cell genomes. The purified libraries were quantified using a Qubit 3.0 fluorometer, sized with a Bioanalyzer 2100, and then quantified again using the KAPA Library Quantification kit. Every immunoSEQ 96-well plate was sequenced on a dedicated single-read 150-cycle Illumina NextSeq 550 flow cell. The source study handled its data this way. Because only junctional sequences without quality scores were contained in the immunoSEQ output, filtering matching that applied to full-length reads could not be performed. Sequences were annotated with PyIR, a Python wrapper for IgBLAST v1.9, and V/J genes and CDR3 were assigned using IMGT germline references. Reads with weak V/J assignments (E-value above 1e-6), missing CDR3, stop codons, out-of-frame junctions, or ambiguous translated residues were removed. A V3J clonotype was defined by an identical inferred V gene, J gene, and CDR3 amino acid sequence. The percentage overlap between two repertoires was calculated by dividing the number of shared unique clonotypes by the size of the smaller repertoire. RTK rarefaction, the Chao1 estimator, and Recon v2.1 estimates of unobserved clonotypes were used to assess repertoire richness. OLGA was used to compute generation probabilities for all TCRbeta clonotypes that the gDNA method yielded from a handful of donors. Here the immuneACCESS table is served through TCRdb, limited to in-frame sequences with V and J called. Missing clones are a known gap in these copies; in checked studies unresolved V genes cover under half, and the rest lacks a known reason. D and trimming come from the DNA, and the V and J calls and clone size come from that table. This sample lists about 1 million clones; roughly 74% were detected once. In total, the top ten clones hold about 0.52% of the sample.

This sequence was found in a man aged 18 to 29 in good health. Some clones in this sample may be carry-over from other donors' samples. Recombination connected TRBV7-9 to TRBJ2-3; the D call could be TRBD1 or TRBD2, with each sharing 6 bases. What was sequenced was memory CD4+ T cells from PBMCs. In the paper's terms, the cell subset or site label means: CD45RA-negative fraction. The CDR3 sequence is CASSLRGAGTDTQYF. The bases are TGTGCCAGCAGCTTAAGGGGGGCCGGCACAGATACGCAGTATTTT.